This TCR beta chain was found in a study of blood T cells in healthy people across ages. Trimming shortened V by 5 bases and J by 3 bases, and 9 bases separated the two germline ends. This CDR3 has 13 amino acids. Germline CDR1 reads KGHDR; CDR2 reads SFDVKD. Staff drew roughly 10 milliliters of peripheral blood from each donor. Comments on this clonotype: Its antigen remains unidentified.

The use of a sample-barcoded 5' primer and a J-beta primer mix characterized a second PCR of about 7 to 12 cycles. TCRdb ran MiXCR on the 5' RACE reads and lists one entry per CDR3 protein. The sample includes roughly 2 million distinct CDR3 sequences, around 48% of them seen just once. Findings and caveats of the study: Naive T cell percentage showed a strong correlation with TCR beta diversity.

The sequenced sample consisted of blood. The clonotype was recovered from a woman aged 40 to 50 in good health. The rearrangement uses TRBV24-1 and TRBJ1-1, with D maybe TRBD1 (5 bases). The CDR3 protein is CATSAREYTEAFF. The CDR3 coding sequence is TGTGCCACCAGTGCCAGGGAATACACTGAAGCTTTCTTT.